The entry that follows covers one T cell receptor (beta chain) sequence. Antigen: not known. These data come from a study of glioma-infiltrating T cells after dendritic cell vaccination. Across the whole study: Between about 2002 and 2012, patients got autologous tumor lysate-pulsed dendritic cell vaccines. Monocyte-derived dendritic cells, cultured approximately 7 days with IL-4 and GM-CSF, were pulsed with autologous tumor lysate. Study-level points and caveats: The cohort had few patients with full blood and tumor sets.

V was shortened by 7 bases and J by 8 bases, with 15 bases between the two germline ends. This CDR3 has 13 residues. The germline gives CDR1 MNHNS, CDR2 SASEGT. Fresh-frozen tumor tissue and more than two years of survival data were available for all. The repertoire was sequenced with immunoSEQ multiplex PCR; TCRdb's copy has only in-frame clones and lacks some. The table includes tens of thousands of clones, roughly four fifths detected once. The material was blood, obtained before dendritic cell vaccination. The V and J genes are TRBV6-1 and TRBJ2-1; D is possibly TRBD2 (6 bases). This receptor was obtained from a human donor with glioblastoma. The CDR3 nucleotides are TGTGCCAGCACCGCGACTAGGTCCCATGAGCAGTTCTTC. Its protein product is CASTATRSHEQFF.